This T cell receptor beta chain came from a study of blood T cell repertoires in COVID-19. On the study more broadly: Acute-phase and convalescent COVID-19 samples originated in the United States, Italy and Spain. PBMCs, B-cell-depleted T cells, or T cells provided the cDNA or gDNA that made up the material.

In the authors' workflow: Estimates of nucleated cell counts were drawn from the amplification of reference gene primers. Profiling relied on immunoSEQ multiplex PCR, and the TCRdb table lists in-frame clones only, not all of them. The DNA gave D and trimming, while V, J and clone size come from that table. Of 200,000 to 300,000 clones listed, around 87% are singletons. Trimming stripped 3 bases from V and 4 bases from J, with 20 bases between. This CDR3 region has 17 residues. Germline assignment: CDR1 LGHDT and CDR2 YNNKEL (reference sequence). This sequence joins TRBV3-1 (or the pseudogene TRBV3-2) and TRBJ2-3; perhaps TRBD2 as D (5 bases). This TCR was sampled from a man aged 60-69 years who had recovered from COVID-19. Material for sequencing was peripheral blood. Written as DNA, the CDR3 is TGTGCCAGCAGCCATGACTTCCGGGGTTATAGCGCAGATACGCAGTATTTT. It yields the protein CASSHDFRGYSADTQYF.